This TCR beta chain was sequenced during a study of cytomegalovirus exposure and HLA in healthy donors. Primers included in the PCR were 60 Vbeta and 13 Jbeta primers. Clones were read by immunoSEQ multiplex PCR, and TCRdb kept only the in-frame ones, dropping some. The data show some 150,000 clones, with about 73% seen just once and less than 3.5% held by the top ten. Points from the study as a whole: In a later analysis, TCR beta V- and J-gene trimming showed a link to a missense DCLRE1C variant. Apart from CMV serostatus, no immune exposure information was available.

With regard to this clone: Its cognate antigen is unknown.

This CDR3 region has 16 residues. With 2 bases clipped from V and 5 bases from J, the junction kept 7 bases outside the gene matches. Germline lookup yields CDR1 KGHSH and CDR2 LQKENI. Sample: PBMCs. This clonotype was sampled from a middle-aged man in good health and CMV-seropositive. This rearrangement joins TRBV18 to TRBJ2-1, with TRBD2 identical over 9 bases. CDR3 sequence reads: CASSPVGVAGDNEQFF. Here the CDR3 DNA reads TGTGCCAGCTCACCAGTGGGGGTAGCGGGGGACAATGAGCAGTTCTTC.